Each of the 24 T cell receptor beta chains below was sequenced from the same sample in a study of blood T cell repertoires in COVID-19. The table came from immunoSEQ multiplex PCR; TCRdb's copy has only in-frame clones and leaves some out. The data contain roughly 120,000 clones, roughly four fifths of them singletons. Material for sequencing was peripheral blood. The receptors derive from a human donor in a cohort sampled during active COVID-19.

The chain has TRBV5-1 and TRBJ2-7; maybe TRBD2 (5 bases). In germline, CDR1 is SGHRS, CDR2 YFSETQ. The CDR3 is 15 amino acids. Trimming took off 0 bases at V and 3 bases at J, with 13 bases between the two ends. Here the CDR3 reads CASSLVGSNNYEQYF. The CDR3 DNA is TGCGCCAGCAGCTTGGTGGGGAGCAACAACTACGAGCAGTACTTC.

J is TRBJ2-7 and V is TRBV4-1, with a possible D match to TRBD2 (6 bases). The CDR3 runs to 14 residues. CDR1 and CDR2 (germline): MGHRA, YSYEKL. V lost 0 bases to trimming and J lost 3 bases, with 9 bases between them. The CDR3, as DNA: TGCGCCAGCAGCCAAGAGGCGGGACTCTACGAGCAGTACTTC. Its protein product is CASSQEAGLYEQYF.

The chain has TRBV5-6 and TRBJ2-7; weak D call: TRBD1 (6 bases). This CDR3 has 12 residues. V dropped 1 base and J dropped 4 bases, with 6 bases sitting between them. Germline V gene sequence: CDR1 SGHDT, CDR2 YYEEEE. CDR3 in DNA: TGTGCCAGCAGCTTGACAGGGTACGAGCAGTACTTC. Encoded protein: CASSLTGYEQYF.

J is TRBJ2-7 and V is TRBV5-1; D perhaps matches TRBD1 (5 bases). V was pared by 4 bases and J by 7 bases, with 21 bases between. Germline lookup yields CDR1 SGHRS and CDR2 YFSETQ. The CDR3 is 15 amino acids. CDR3 in amino acids: CASSPRVRQGEEQYF. The CDR3 DNA is TGCGCCAGCAGCCCTCGCGTCCGGCAGGGCGAAGAGCAGTACTTC.

V gene TRBV6-1 combines with J gene TRBJ1-3; no reliable D call. CDR1 and CDR2 from the germline V gene are MNHNS and SASEGT. Trimming removed 2 bases from V and 3 bases from J, with 8 bases in between. The CDR3 has 14 residues. The CDR3 DNA is TGTGCCAGCAGTGAAATCACACGTGGAAACACCATATATTTT. Protein sequence: CASSEITRGNTIYF.

Details on this clone: Additional DNA sequences in this sample encode the identical CDR3. The rearrangement links TRBV3-1 (or the pseudogene TRBV3-2) to TRBJ2-7; TRBD2 matches 7 bases. This CDR3 spans 13 amino acids. V lost 6 bases, J lost 2 bases, and 4 bases stayed unmatched. From germline, CDR1 is LGHDT and CDR2 YNNKEL (reference sequence). The DNA for the CDR3 is TGTGCCAGCAGGTTAGCGGGCGCCTACGAGCAGTACTTC. It translates to CASRLAGAYEQYF.

CDR3 protein: CASSLAQRGGPDTQYF. CDR3 in DNA: TGCGCCAGCAGCTTGGCTCAGCGGGGGGGCCCAGATACGCAGTATTTT. The chain uses TRBV5-1 and TRBJ2-3, with 10 positions matching TRBD2. V was clipped by 0 bases and J by 4 bases; unmatched bases: 5. The CDR3 spans 16 residues. Germline V lookup: CDR1 SGHRS, CDR2 YFSETQ.

This chain connects TRBV3-1 (or the pseudogene TRBV3-2) to TRBJ1-4; weak D call: TRBD1 (6 bases). CDR1 LGHDT and CDR2 YNNKEL come from the germline V gene (reference sequence). This CDR3 contains 15 residues. V shed 2 bases and J shed 8 bases, with 15 bases lying between them. The CDR3 DNA is TGTGCCAGCAGCCAACGGGGCAGGGGTGGCGAAAAACTGTTTTTT. This gives the protein CASSQRGRGGEKLFF.

This clone turned up a few times. This chain links TRBV3-1 (or the pseudogene TRBV3-2) with TRBJ2-7; the D gene is possibly TRBD2 (6 bases). Germline V gene data show CDR1 as LGHDT and CDR2 as YNNKEL (reference sequence). The CDR3 is 12 amino acids. V lost 4 bases to trimming and J lost 3 bases, with 7 bases between them. The CDR3 nucleotides read TGTGCCAGCAGCCGGGGGGACTACGAGCAGTACTTC. Protein product: CASSRGDYEQYF.

The chain couples TRBV28 to TRBJ1-1; D remains ambiguous. This CDR3 has 14 amino acids. V was trimmed by 9 bases and J by 0 bases, leaving 14 bases between them. Per germline, CDR1 MDHEN and CDR2 SYDVKM. The CDR3 here is CASLPGSVNTEAFF. CDR3 in DNA: TGTGCCAGTCTACCTGGGAGCGTGAACACTGAAGCTTTCTTT. Full variable domain (rest looked up from reference TRBV28 and TRBJ1-1): DVKVTQSSRYLVKRTGEKVFLECVQDMDHENMFWYRQDPGLGLRLIYFSYDVKMKEKGDIPEGYSVSREKKERFSLILESASTNQTSMYLCASLPGSVNTEAFFGQGTRLTVV.

This clone was observed once. The chain joins TRBV18 to TRBJ1-4; maybe TRBD1 (5 bases). The CDR3 runs 14 residues. V lost 6 bases to trimming and J lost 2 bases, with 10 bases between them. Germline V lookup: CDR1 KGHSH, CDR2 LQKENI. The CDR3 protein is CASSLTATNEKLFF. The DNA for the CDR3 is TGTGCCAGCTCCTTGACAGCGACTAATGAAAAACTGTTTTTT.

The chain has TRBV7-6 and TRBJ1-5; 8 bases are a match to TRBD1. CDR1 and CDR2 (germline): SGHVS, FNYEAQ. With V trimmed by 5 bases and J by 5 bases, 5 bases remained unmatched. The CDR3 covers 14 residues. The CDR3 spells CASSPAGGDQPQHF. The CDR3 nucleotides read TGTGCCAGCAGCCCCGCAGGGGGCGATCAGCCCCAGCATTTT.

CDR3 region: CASSRTSGALQETQYF. CDR3 DNA sequence: TGTGCCAGCAGCCGGACTAGCGGGGCCCTTCAAGAGACCCAGTACTTC. V and J are TRBV3-1 (or the pseudogene TRBV3-2) and TRBJ2-5; 12 nucleotides match TRBD2. The germline V gene has CDR1 LGHDT and CDR2 YNNKEL (reference sequence). This CDR3 has 16 residues. V lost 4 bases, J lost 2 bases, and 5 bases stayed unmatched.

The chain links TRBV18 to TRBJ1-1; D is ambiguous. Germline V lookup: CDR1 KGHSH, CDR2 LQKENI. The V gene lost 3 bases and the J gene lost 6 bases, with 5 bases spanning the gap. The CDR3 is 11 residues long. DNA of the CDR3: TGTGCCAGCTCACCGCGCCCTGAAGCTTTCTTT. Encoded protein: CASSPRPEAFF.

V is TRBV3-1 (or the pseudogene TRBV3-2) and J is TRBJ1-1; the D gene is possibly TRBD1 (5 bases). Between the trimmed V and J ends, which lost 3 bases and 1 base, there was a span of 12 bases. This CDR3 spans 15 amino acids. From germline, CDR1 is LGHDT and CDR2 YNNKEL (reference sequence). The CDR3 loop reads CASSQSPTENTEAFF. The CDR3 bases are TGTGCCAGCAGCCAGAGCCCGACAGAGAACACTGAAGCTTTCTTT.

This clone was detected a few times. The chain employs TRBV10-3 and TRBJ2-1; maybe TRBD2 (5 bases). Trimming took off 3 bases at V and 5 bases at J, with 17 bases between the two ends. The V gene's germline CDR1 is ENHRY and CDR2 SYGVKD. The CDR3 length is 16 residues. In DNA form, the CDR3 reads TGTGCCATCAGTGAATCTTTTTCGGGGTCCGACAATGAGCAGTTCTTC. Its protein product is CAISESFSGSDNEQFF.

V and J are TRBV20-1 and TRBJ1-1, with D possibly being TRBD1 (5 bases). V dropped 6 bases and J dropped 5 bases, with 10 bases sitting between them. Per germline, CDR1 DFQATT and CDR2 SNEGSKA (reference sequence). The CDR3 is 11 residues long. The CDR3 region has the DNA TGCAGTGCCACAAAGGGGACTGAAGCTTTCTTT. Translation gives CSATKGTEAFF.

The V gene is TRBV19, the J gene TRBJ2-7, with 8 bases lining up with TRBD1. With V trimmed by 5 bases and J by 2 bases, 8 bases remained unmatched. The CDR3 is made up of 15 amino acids. Germline V gene sequence: CDR1 LNHDA, CDR2 SQIVND (reference sequence). The CDR3 region has the DNA TGTGCCAGTAGTCCTCCGGACAGGGCGCCCTACGAGCAGTACTTC. Residues: CASSPPDRAPYEQYF.

With respect to this clone: The same CDR3 is also encoded by other DNA sequences in this sample. The V and J genes are TRBV3-1 (or the pseudogene TRBV3-2) and TRBJ1-5, with TRBD1 as a possible D gene (5 bases). The germline V gene has CDR1 LGHDT and CDR2 YNNKEL (reference sequence). The V and J ends lost 1 base and 5 bases respectively, with 9 bases between them. CDR3 length: 14 residues. DNA of the CDR3: TGTGCCAGCAGCCAAGGGCAGGGCTATCAGCCCCAGCATTTT. Residues: CASSQGQGYQPQHF.

The chain uses TRBV4-3 and TRBJ2-2; a possible D gene is TRBD1 (5 bases). V lost 3 bases, J lost 4 bases, and 12 bases lay in between. This CDR3 is built from 15 residues. Per the germline V gene, CDR1 is LGHNA and CDR2 is YSLEER. This CDR3 is CASSQSQGPTGELFF. The DNA of the CDR3 is TGCGCCAGCAGCCAGTCGCAGGGCCCCACCGGGGAGCTGTTTTTT.

The chain has TRBV9 and TRBJ2-1, with TRBD2 matching 11 bases. V lost 0 bases, J lost 1 base, and 3 bases stayed unmatched. CDR3 length: 17 residues. Germline V gene lookup returns CDR1 SGDLS and CDR2 YYNGEE. The CDR3 protein is CASSVVGLAVSYNEQFF. In DNA, the CDR3 is TGTGCCAGCAGCGTAGTGGGACTAGCGGTTTCCTACAATGAGCAGTTCTTC.

The J gene is TRBJ2-5, the V gene TRBV11-2, with D possibly being TRBD2 (7 bases). In germline, CDR1 is SGHAT, CDR2 FQNNGV. This CDR3 spans 15 amino acids. Trimming shortened V by 1 base and J by 5 bases, and 14 bases separated the two germline ends. The CDR3 loop reads CASSLGRGHRETQYF. The CDR3 DNA is TGTGCCAGCAGCTTAGGGCGGGGGCACCGGGAGACCCAGTACTTC. Combining the CDR3 with reference TRBV11-2 and TRBJ2-5 gives the whole variable domain EAGVAQSPRYKIIEKRQSVAFWCNPISGHATLYWYQQILGQGPKLLIQFQNNGVVDDSQLPKDRFSAERLKGVDSTLKIQPAKLEDSAVYLCASSLGRGHRETQYFGPGTRLLVL.

The chain has TRBV7-9 and TRBJ1-6, with D possibly matching TRBD1 (5 bases). This CDR3 region has 15 residues. Germline lookup yields CDR1 SEHNR and CDR2 FQNEAQ (reference sequence). Trimming took off 1 base at V and 15 bases at J, with 19 bases between the two ends. CDR3 DNA: TGTGCCAGCAGCTTAGTGGGGCAGGGAATTCGACGCCTCCACTTT. This sequence encodes CASSLVGQGIRRLHF.

This clone occurred once. The chain employs TRBV29-1 and TRBJ1-4, with 10 bases fitting TRBD1. Germline loops: CDR1 SQVTM, CDR2 ANQGSEA. After removal of 4 bases from V and 10 bases from J, the junction contained 9 bases not matched to a gene. The CDR3 runs 14 residues. CDR3 sequence: CSVGPGTGEGKLFF. In DNA form, the CDR3 reads TGCAGCGTTGGCCCCGGGACAGGGGAAGGAAAACTGTTTTTT. Based on the CDR3 plus reference TRBV29-1 and TRBJ1-4, the full variable domain is SAVISQKPSRDICQRGTSLTIQCQVDSQVTMMFWYRQQPGQSLTLIATANQGSEATYESGFVIDKFPISRPNLTFSTLTVSNMSPEDSSIYLCSVGPGTGEGKLFFGSGTQLSVL.